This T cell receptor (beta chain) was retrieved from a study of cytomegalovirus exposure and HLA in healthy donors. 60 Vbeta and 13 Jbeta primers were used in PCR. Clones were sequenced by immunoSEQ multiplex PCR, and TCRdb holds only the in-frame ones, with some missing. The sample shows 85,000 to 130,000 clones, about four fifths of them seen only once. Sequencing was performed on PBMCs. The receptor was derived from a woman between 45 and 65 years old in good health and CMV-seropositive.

CDR3 sequence: CASSLTGPYEQYF. CDR3 in DNA: TGTGCCAGCAGCTTAACAGGTCCCTACGAGCAGTACTTC. This chain uses TRBV7-9 with TRBJ2-7, with D maybe TRBD1 (5 bases). CDR3 length: 13 residues. Trimming removed 2 bases at V and 2 bases at J, with 7 bases between. Germline V gives CDR1 SEHNR, CDR2 FQNEAQ (reference sequence). The whole variable domain, remainder taken from reference TRBV7-9 and TRBJ2-7, is DTGVSQNPRHKITKRGQNVTFRCDPISEHNRLYWYRQTLGQGPEFLTYFQNEAQLEKSRLLSDRFSAERPKGSFSTLEIQRTEQGDSAMYLCASSLTGPYEQYFGPGTRLTVT.